The entry below gives a single T cell receptor beta chain sequence along with its context. Its antigen is unknown. Related graft donors supplied nonmyeloablative bone marrow transplants, and mixed chimerism was transient. Deletions cut 3 bases from V and 3 bases from J, with 11 bases between. The CDR3 totals 14 residues. Germline V CDR1 and CDR2: LNHDA, SQIVND (reference sequence). TCRdb keeps only in-frame clones here, not all; method: immunoSEQ multiplex PCR. The sample has roughly 80,000 clones, roughly nine tenths seen once. The data stem from a study of Tregs in tolerant kidney transplant recipients. Study results and limitations: Tregs expanded with activated donor B cells seemed most donor-specific. Nucleotide sequences could not be compared across some patients' samples due to primer changes.

The source of this sequence is a human patient who received a combined kidney and bone marrow transplant. The graft donor may be the source of some T cells. The chain links TRBV19 to TRBJ1-2, with no clear D. The sample in question was CD4+ T cells from blood (PBMCs), obtained 24 months after the transplant. CDR3 DNA sequence: TGTGCCAGTAGTATCGAACAGACGTACTATGGCTACACCTTC. Translation: CASSIEQTYYGYTF.